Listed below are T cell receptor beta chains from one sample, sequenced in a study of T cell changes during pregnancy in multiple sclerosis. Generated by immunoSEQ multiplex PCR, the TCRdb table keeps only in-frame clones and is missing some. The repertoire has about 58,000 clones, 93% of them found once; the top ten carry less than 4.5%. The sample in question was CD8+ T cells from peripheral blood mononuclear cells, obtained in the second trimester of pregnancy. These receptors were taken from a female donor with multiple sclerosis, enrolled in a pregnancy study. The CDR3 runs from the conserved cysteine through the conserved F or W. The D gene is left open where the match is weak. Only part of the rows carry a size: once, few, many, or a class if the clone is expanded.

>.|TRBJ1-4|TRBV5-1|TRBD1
CASSLGQGATNEKLFF
TGCGCCAGCAGCTTGGGTCAGGGGGCAACTAATGAAAAACTGTTTTTT
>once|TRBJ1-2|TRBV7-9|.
CASSLAPGDVYGYTF
TGTGCCAGCAGCTTAGCGCCGGGGGATGTCTATGGCTACACCTTC
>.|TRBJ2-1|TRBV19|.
CASSIGGLVGSSYNEQFF
TGTGCCAGTAGTATAGGTGGTCTAGTGGGGAGCTCCTACAATGAGCAGTTCTTC
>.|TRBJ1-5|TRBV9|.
CASSPDSSNQPQHF
TGTGCCAGCAGCCCGGACAGCAGCAATCAGCCCCAGCATTTT
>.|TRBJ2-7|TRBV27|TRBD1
CASSLEQGAFEQYF
TGTGCCAGCAGTTTAGAACAGGGGGCCTTCGAGCAGTACTTC
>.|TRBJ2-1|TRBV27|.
CASTSGVEQFF
TGTGCCAGCACGTCAGGGGTTGAGCAGTTCTTC
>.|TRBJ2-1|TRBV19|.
CASSLGGGPHNEQFF
TGTGCCAGTAGTCTTGGGGGGGGGCCCCACAATGAGCAGTTCTTC
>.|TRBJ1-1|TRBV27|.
CASSLISGTHEAFF
TGTGCCAGCAGTTTAATTTCCGGGACACATGAAGCTTTCTTT
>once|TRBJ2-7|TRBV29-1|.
CSVEEGGQYF
TGCAGCGTTGAAGAAGGGGGGCAGTACTTC
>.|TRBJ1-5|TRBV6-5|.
CASSYGRGQPQHF
TGTGCCAGCAGTTACGGTAGAGGTCAGCCCCAGCATTTT
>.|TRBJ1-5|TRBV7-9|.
CASTFNGSNQPQHF
TGTGCCAGCACCTTCAACGGGAGCAATCAGCCCCAGCATTTT
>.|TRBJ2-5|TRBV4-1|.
CASSQDPSPQETQYF
TGCGCCAGCAGCCAAGATCCTAGCCCCCAAGAGACCCAGTACTTC
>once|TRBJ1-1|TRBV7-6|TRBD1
CASSLADRGGTEAFF
TGTGCCAGCAGCTTAGCAGACAGGGGAGGCACTGAAGCTTTCTTT
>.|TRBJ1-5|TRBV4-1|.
CASSQDFREAQPQHF
TGCGCCAGCAGCCAAGATTTTCGGGAGGCTCAGCCCCAGCATTTT
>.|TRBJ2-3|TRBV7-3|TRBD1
CASSSVDRPLAGTDTQYF
TGTGCCAGCAGCTCGGTGGACAGGCCGCTAGCCGGCACAGATACGCAGTATTTT
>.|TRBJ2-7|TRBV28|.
CASSLGSEQYF
TGTGCCAGCAGTTTGGGGAGCGAGCAGTACTTC
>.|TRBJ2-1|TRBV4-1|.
CASSQTYSGTRPEQFF
TGCGCCAGCAGCCAGACATACTCCGGGACTCGGCCTGAGCAGTTCTTC
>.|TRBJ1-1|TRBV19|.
CASSIADRAEAFF
TGTGCCAGTAGTATTGCAGACAGAGCTGAAGCTTTCTTT
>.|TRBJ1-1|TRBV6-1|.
CASSEVLNTEAFF
TGTGCCAGCAGTGAAGTCCTAAACACTGAAGCTTTCTTT
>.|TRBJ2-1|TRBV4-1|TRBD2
CASSQDLAGGLYNEQFF
TGCGCCAGCAGCCAAGATCTAGCGGGGGGGCTCTACAATGAGCAGTTCTTC
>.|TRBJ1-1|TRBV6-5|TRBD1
CASQAITGGSEAFF
TGTGCCAGCCAAGCCATAACAGGGGGGAGTGAAGCTTTCTTT
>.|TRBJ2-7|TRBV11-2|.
CASSSWGQGPSYEQYF
TGTGCCAGCAGCTCCTGGGGGCAGGGGCCCTCCTACGAGCAGTACTTC
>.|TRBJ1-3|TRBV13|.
CASSLEVEGNTIYF
TGTGCCAGCAGCTTAGAGGTCGAGGGCAACACCATATATTTT
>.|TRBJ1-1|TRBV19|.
CASSIQGGVEAFF
TGTGCCAGTAGTATACAGGGAGGGGTTGAAGCTTTCTTT
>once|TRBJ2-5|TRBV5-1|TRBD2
CASSLRLAGGETQYF
TGCGCCAGCAGCTTGCGACTAGCGGGCGGGGAGACCCAGTACTTC
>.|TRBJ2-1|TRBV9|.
CASSPRDEQFF
TGTGCCAGCAGCCCCCGAGATGAGCAGTTCTTC
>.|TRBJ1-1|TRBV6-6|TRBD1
CASRRQGPNTEAFF
TGTGCCAGCAGACGACAGGGACCCAACACTGAAGCTTTCTTT
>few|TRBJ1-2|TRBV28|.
CASSLGGYGYTF
TGTGCCAGCAGCCTCGGGGGCTATGGCTACACCTTC
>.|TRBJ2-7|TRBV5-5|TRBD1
CASSVSGQLIYYEQYF
TGTGCCAGCAGCGTCTCGGGACAGCTGATTTACTACGAGCAGTACTTC
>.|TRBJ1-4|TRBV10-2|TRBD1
CASTTGGEEKLFF
TGCGCCAGCACGACAGGGGGGGAGGAAAAACTGTTTTTT
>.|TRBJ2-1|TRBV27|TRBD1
CASRGTGSGTSDNEQFF
TGTGCCAGCAGGGGGACAGGGTCGGGAACCTCGGATAATGAGCAGTTCTTC
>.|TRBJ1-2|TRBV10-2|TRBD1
CASSERGTGYGYTF
TGCGCCAGCAGTGAGCGGGGGACAGGGTATGGCTACACCTTC
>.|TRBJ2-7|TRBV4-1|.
CASSQPGTPQFYEQYF
TGCGCCAGCAGCCAACCTGGGACACCCCAATTCTACGAGCAGTACTTC
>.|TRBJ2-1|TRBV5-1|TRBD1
CASSLGQGDYNEQFF
TGCGCCAGCAGCTTGGGACAGGGTGACTACAATGAGCAGTTCTTC